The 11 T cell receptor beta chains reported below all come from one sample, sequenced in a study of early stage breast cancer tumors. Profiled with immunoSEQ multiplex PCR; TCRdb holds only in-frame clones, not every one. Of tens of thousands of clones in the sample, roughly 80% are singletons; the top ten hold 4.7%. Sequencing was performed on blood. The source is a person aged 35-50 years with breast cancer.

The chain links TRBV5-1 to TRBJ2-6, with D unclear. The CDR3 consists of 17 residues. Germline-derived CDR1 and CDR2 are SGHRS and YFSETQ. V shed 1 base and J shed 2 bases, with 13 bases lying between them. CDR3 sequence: CASSLFEAAPGANVLTF. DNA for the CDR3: TGCGCCAGCAGCTTGTTTGAAGCAGCCCCTGGGGCCAACGTCCTGACTTTC. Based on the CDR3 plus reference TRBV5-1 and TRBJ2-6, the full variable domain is KAGVTQTPRYLIKTRGQQVTLSCSPISGHRSVSWYQQTPGQGLQFLFEYFSETQRNKGNFPGRFSGRQFSNSRSEMNVSTLELGDSALYLCASSLFEAAPGANVLTFGAGSRLTVL.

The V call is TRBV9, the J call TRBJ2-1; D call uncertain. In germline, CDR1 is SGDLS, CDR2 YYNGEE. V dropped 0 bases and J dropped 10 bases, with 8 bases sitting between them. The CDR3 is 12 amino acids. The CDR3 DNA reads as TGTGCCAGCAGCGTAGTTCCTGGCGAGCAGTTCTTC. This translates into CASSVVPGEQFF.

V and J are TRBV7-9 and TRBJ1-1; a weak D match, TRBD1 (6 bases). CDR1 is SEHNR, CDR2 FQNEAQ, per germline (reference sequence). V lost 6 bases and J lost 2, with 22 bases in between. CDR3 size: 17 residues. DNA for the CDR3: TGTGCCAGCAGTAGGACAGCCCTGGACGGGGGAAACACTGAAGCTTTCTTT. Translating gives CASSRTALDGGNTEAFF.

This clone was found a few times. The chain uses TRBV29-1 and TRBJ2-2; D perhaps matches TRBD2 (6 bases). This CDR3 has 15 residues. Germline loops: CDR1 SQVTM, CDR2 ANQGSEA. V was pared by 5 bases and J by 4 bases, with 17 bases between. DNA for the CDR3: TGCAGCGTTCGACCCCCTGGGGGGTCCACCGGGGAGCTGTTTTTT. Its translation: CSVRPPGGSTGELFF.

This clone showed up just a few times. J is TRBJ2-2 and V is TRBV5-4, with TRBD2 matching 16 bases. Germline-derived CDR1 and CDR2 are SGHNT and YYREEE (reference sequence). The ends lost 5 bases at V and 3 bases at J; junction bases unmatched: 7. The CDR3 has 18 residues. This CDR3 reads CASSSGLAGGPDTGELFF. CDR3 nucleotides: TGTGCCAGCAGTTCGGGACTAGCGGGAGGGCCTGACACCGGGGAGCTGTTTTTT. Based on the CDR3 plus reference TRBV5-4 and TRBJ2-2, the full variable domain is ETGVTQSPTHLIKTRGQQVTLRCSSQSGHNTVSWYQQALGQGPQFIFQYYREEENGRGNFPPRFSGLQFPNYSSELNVNALELDDSALYLCASSSGLAGGPDTGELFFGEGSRLTVL.

CDR3 region: CASSSRHGYTF. As DNA, the CDR3 is TGTGCCAGCAGCTCGAGACATGGCTACACCTTC. The chain carries TRBV7-9 and TRBJ1-2, with unresolved D. With 4 bases removed from V and 6 bases from J, the gap between germline ends came to 6 bases. Germline V gene data show CDR1 as SEHNR and CDR2 as FQNEAQ (reference sequence). The CDR3 is 11 residues long.

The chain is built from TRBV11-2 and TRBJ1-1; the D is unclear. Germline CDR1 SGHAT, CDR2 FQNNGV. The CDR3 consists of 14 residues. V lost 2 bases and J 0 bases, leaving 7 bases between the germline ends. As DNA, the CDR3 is TGTGCCAGCAGCTTATCTCCAATGAACACTGAAGCTTTCTTT. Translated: CASSLSPMNTEAFF.

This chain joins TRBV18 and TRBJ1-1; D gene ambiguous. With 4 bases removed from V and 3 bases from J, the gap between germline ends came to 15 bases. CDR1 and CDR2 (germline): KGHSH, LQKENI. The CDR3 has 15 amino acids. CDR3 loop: CASSQNGWGYTEAFF. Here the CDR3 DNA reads TGTGCCAGCTCACAAAACGGTTGGGGTTACACTGAAGCTTTCTTT.

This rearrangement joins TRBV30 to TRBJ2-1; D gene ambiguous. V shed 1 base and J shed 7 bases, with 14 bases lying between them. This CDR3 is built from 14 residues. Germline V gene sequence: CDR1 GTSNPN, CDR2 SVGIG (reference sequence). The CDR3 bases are TGTGCCTGGAGTGACGGAAAGGGAAGGAATGAGCAGTTCTTC. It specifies CAWSDGKGRNEQFF.

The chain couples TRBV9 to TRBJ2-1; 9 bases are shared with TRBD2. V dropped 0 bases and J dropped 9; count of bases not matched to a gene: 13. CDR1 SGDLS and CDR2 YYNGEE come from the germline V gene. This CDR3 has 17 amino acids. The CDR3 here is CASSVATAGGPFSEQFF. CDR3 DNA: TGTGCCAGCAGCGTAGCTACGGCGGGAGGGCCTTTTAGTGAGCAGTTCTTC. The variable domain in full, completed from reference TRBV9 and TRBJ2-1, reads DSGVTQTPKHLITATGQRVTLRCSPRSGDLSVYWYQQSLDQGLQFLIQYYNGEERAKGNILERFSAQQFPDLHSELNLSSLELGDSALYFCASSVATAGGPFSEQFFGPGTRLTVL.

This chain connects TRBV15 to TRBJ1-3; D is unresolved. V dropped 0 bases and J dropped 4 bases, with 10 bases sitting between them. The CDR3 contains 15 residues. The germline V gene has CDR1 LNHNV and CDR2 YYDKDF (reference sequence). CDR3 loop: CATSREEVTGNTIYF. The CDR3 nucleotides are TGTGCCACCAGCAGAGAGGAGGTAACCGGAAACACCATATATTTT. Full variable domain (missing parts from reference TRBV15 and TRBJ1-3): DAMVIQNPRYQVTQFGKPVTLSCSQTLNHNVMYWYQQKSSQAPKLLFHYYDKDFNNEADTPDNFQSRRPNTSFCFLDIRSPGLGDTAMYLCATSREEVTGNTIYFGEGSWLTVV.